The sequence of this TCR beta chain was determined in a study of graft-versus-host responses after intestinal transplantation. Across the whole study: As for transplant type, recipients had multivisceral, liver-intestinal, or isolated intestinal grafts. Anti-thymocyte globulin was used for induction in all recipients, who then took tacrolimus and steroids for approximately 3 years. Whole-study results and caveats: Early after transplant, HvG clones declined as circulating GvH clones peaked. When patients had graft-donor T cell macrochimerism, their allografts held high graft-versus-host to host-versus-graft clonal ratios.

On this clone: Its antigen is still unknown.

Measured with immunoSEQ multiplex PCR; TCRdb has only the in-frame clones, and not every one. The sample comprises under 150,000 clones, over 75% of which are singletons, and roughly 0.17% rests with the top ten. This CDR3 region has 13 residues. V lost 6 bases and J lost 3, with 12 bases in between. Per germline, CDR1 SQVTM and CDR2 ANQGSEA. The sample in question was unstimulated CD4+ T cells sorted from spleen or lymph node cells, obtained before intestinal transplant. V gene TRBV29-1 combines with J gene TRBJ1-5; D not certain. This clonotype originated in a human donor who received an intestinal transplant. The CDR3 here is CSVWGGLNQPQHF. The CDR3 region has the DNA TGCAGCGTCTGGGGAGGGCTCAATCAGCCCCAGCATTTT.